This TCR beta chain derives from a study of T cells in localized non-small cell lung cancer. Whole-study findings and limits: Appearance in adjacent lung was seen for a median 57 of the top 100 tumor clones. The study found T cell clonality highest in uninvolved adjacent lung, above tumor. Heterogeneity is still possible, as just one tumor region was sequenced.

Trimming took off 0 bases at V and 1 base at J, with 8 bases between the two ends. CDR3 size: 15 residues. Looked up from germline, CDR1 is SGDLS and CDR2 is YYNGEE. As regards this clone: Its antigen is as yet unknown.

Assay: immunoSEQ multiplex PCR; the TCRdb copy retains only in-frame clones and omits some. The data show 30,000 to 35,000 clones, approximately 88% seen once. Source: peripheral blood, taken before any cancer treatment. The receptor's source is a female donor older than 55 with stage I lung adenocarcinoma. The rearrangement links TRBV9 to TRBJ2-1; the D is unclear. For the CDR3, the DNA is TGTGCCAGCAGCGTAGAGGGCGGATCCTACAATGAGCAGTTCTTC. Its protein is CASSVEGGSYNEQFF.